Sequencing of this TCR beta chain was carried out in a study of long-term antiretroviral therapy in people with HIV. Study overall: In the earliest collections, sampling predates the 2015 immediate-ART recommendation by about a decade.

Overall study findings and caveats: ART adherence was not documented, and neither viral resistance nor therapy changes had any data. Blood obtained between about 2003 and 2018 may reflect older ART regimens.

Runs used v3.0 of the immunoSEQ assay and were done at survey level. Sequencing efforts were directed toward about 40,000-50,000 T-cell genomes per sample. Produced via immunoSEQ multiplex PCR; TCRdb's table is partial and in-frame only. This sample has about 39,000 clones, with roughly 85% found just once. The germline CDR1 and CDR2 sequences are SNHLY and FYNNEI. The V gene end was trimmed by 6 bases and the J gene end by 3 bases; junction bases not matched to a gene: 7. This CDR3 region has 15 residues. About this clone: No antigen is known for it.

The specimen was unsorted PBMCs, collected 3.1 years after starting antiretroviral therapy. The receptor comes from a woman in her forties or fifties with HIV. The chain combines TRBV2 with TRBJ2-1; 8 bases line up with TRBD1. Here the CDR3 DNA reads TGTGCCAGCAGAGAGCAGGGGGCTAGCTACAATGAGCAGTTCTTC. This sequence encodes CASREQGASYNEQFF.